A selection of T cell receptor beta chains follows, all from one sample in a study of T cells in Graves' hyperthyroidism and ophthalmopathy. TCRdb re-derived calls from the multiplex PCR reads in MiXCR, one entry per CDR3 protein. The sample lists a few hundred thousand distinct CDR3 sequences, 40% to 55% occurring once. The sample consisted of peripheral blood or thyroid tissue (not recorded which). The source is a woman aged 18-29 years with Graves' hyperthyroidism. The CDR3 runs from the conserved cysteine through the conserved F or W. Fields, in order: CDR3 length, V gene, clone size, J gene, D gene, CDR3 DNA, CDR3 protein. The D gene is left open where the match is weak. Clone size is shown for a subset of rows, as once, few, many or a class of expanded clone.

14,TRBV10-3,few,TRBJ2-5,TRBD1,TGTGCCATCAGTGACGGACAGGCGGGAGAGACCCAGTACTTC,CAISDGQAGETQYF
13,TRBV20-1,-,TRBJ1-2,TRBD1,TGCAGCGTTAGACAGGGGGAAAGCTATGGCTACACCTTC,CSVRQGESYGYTF
14,TRBV7-2,-,TRBJ1-6,-,TGTGCCAGCAGCTTAACGGGGGCAAGTTCACCCCTCCACTTT,CASSLTGASSPLHF
13,TRBV2,many,TRBJ2-5,-,TGTGCCAGCAGTTCAACAGGACAAGAGACCCAGTACTTC,CASSSTGQETQYF
13,TRBV10-2,many,TRBJ1-1,-,TGCGCCAGCAGGAGGAACCTGAACACTGAAGCTTTCTTT,CASRRNLNTEAFF
16,TRBV4-3,-,TRBJ1-3,-,TGCGCCAGCAGCCAGGTTAGGGGGGCTTCTGGAAACACCATATATTTT,CASSQVRGASGNTIYF
13,TRBV12-3/TRBV12-4,many,TRBJ1-6,-,TGTGCCAGCAGTTTAAGTTGGGAATCACCCCTCCACTTT,CASSLSWESPLHF
13,TRBV20-1,many,TRBJ1-2,-,TGCAGTGTACCCTGGCAGGCCAATTCCGGCTACACCTTC,CSVPWQANSGYTF
13,TRBV5-8,many,TRBJ1-4,-,TGTGCCAGCAGCTTGTTTGAGTCCAGAAAACTGTTTTTT,CASSLFESRKLFF
13,TRBV15,many,TRBJ2-1,TRBD1,TGTGCCACCAGCTCGGGCAGGGGGAATGAGCAGTTCTTC,CATSSGRGNEQFF
14,TRBV11-2,many,TRBJ1-1,-,TGTGCCAGCACCTCAGGGGCGGTGAACACTGAAGCTTTCTTT,CASTSGAVNTEAFF
15,TRBV2,-,TRBJ1-2,TRBD1,TGTGCCACCCCTCCTAGGACAGGGAGTGGGTATGGCTACACCTTC,CATPPRTGSGYGYTF
16,TRBV7-8,-,TRBJ2-7,TRBD2,TGTGCCAGCAGCGAATCAAGGGCTAGCGGGAGCTACGAGCAGTACTTC,CASSESRASGSYEQYF